This passage covers 21 T cell receptor beta chains from one sample sequenced in a study of OX40 agonist ivuxolimab in advanced cancers. The assay was immunoSEQ multiplex PCR, and TCRdb's table has in-frame clones only and misses some. The table records tens of thousands of clones, about 85% of them present only once. Specimen: CD4+ or CD8+ T cells sorted from blood, collected in a trial of the OX40 agonist ivuxolimab. The origin of the receptors is an adult with an advanced solid tumor such as melanoma, head and neck, liver or kidney cancer.

The gene calls are TRBV27 and TRBJ2-5, with D perhaps assigned TRBD1 or TRBD2 (5 bases each). The CDR3 sequence is 15 residues long. Trimming stripped 6 bases from V and 5 bases from J, with 19 bases between. CDR1 and CDR2 (germline): MNHEY, SMNVEV (reference sequence). The CDR3: CASRSPGTRPETQYF. For the CDR3, the DNA is TGTGCCAGCAGAAGTCCCGGGACCCGGCCGGAGACCCAGTACTTC.

This clone was found a few times. The chain employs TRBV19 and TRBJ1-1; D is unclear. Per germline, CDR1 LNHDA and CDR2 SQIVND (reference sequence). CDR3 size: 13 residues. Deletions cut 8 bases from V and 3 bases from J, with 13 bases between. Here the CDR3 reads CASEEDGYTEAFF. In nucleotides, the CDR3 is TGTGCCAGTGAGGAGGACGGTTACACTGAAGCTTTCTTT.

The genes are TRBV2 and TRBJ1-1; 12 positions match TRBD1. J was trimmed by 8 bases and V by 4 bases; bases with no gene match: 2. Germline V gene lookup returns CDR1 SNHLY and CDR2 FYNNEI. The CDR3 runs 13 residues. In nucleotides, the CDR3 is TGTGCCAGCAGTGGGGGACAGGGGGCCGAAGCTTTCTTT. Translating gives CASSGGQGAEAFF.

The J gene is TRBJ1-1, the V gene TRBV2, with 7 nucleotides matching TRBD1. The germline gives CDR1 SNHLY, CDR2 FYNNEI. V was clipped by 7 bases and J by 5 bases; unmatched bases: 10. The CDR3 totals 14 residues. The CDR3 loop is CASMPFPGGTEAFF. Here the CDR3 DNA reads TGTGCCAGCATGCCCTTTCCAGGGGGGACTGAAGCTTTCTTT.

The V and J genes are TRBV28 and TRBJ1-3; D unresolved. The CDR3 extends over 14 amino acids. V gave up 8 bases and J gave up 0 bases, with 11 bases separating them. Germline V gene sequence: CDR1 MDHEN, CDR2 SYDVKM. The CDR3, as DNA: TGTGCCAGCCTCTCACGCAGCTCTGGAAACACCATATATTTT. As protein: CASLSRSSGNTIYF.

The sample holds a few counts of this clone. The chain has TRBV5-1 and TRBJ2-7; the D is unclear. CDR1 SGHRS and CDR2 YFSETQ come from the germline V gene. V was clipped by 2 bases and J by 0 bases, with 3 bases between them. The CDR3 spans 12 residues. The CDR3 DNA sequence: TGCGCCAGCAGCTTCGGCTCCTACGAGCAGTACTTC. It yields the protein CASSFGSYEQYF.

V and J are TRBV19 and TRBJ1-5; D remains unclear. V lost 3 bases, J lost 0 bases, and 6 bases lay in between. Per germline, CDR1 LNHDA and CDR2 SQIVND (reference sequence). The CDR3 has 14 residues. The CDR3 sequence is CASSIGPSNQPQHF. CDR3 sequence (DNA): TGTGCCAGTAGTATCGGGCCTAGCAATCAGCCCCAGCATTTT.

The V call is TRBV14, the J call TRBJ1-3; D gene ambiguous. The ends were cut back, 0 bases at V and 3 bases at J, with 9 bases in the middle. Germline V gives CDR1 SGHDN, CDR2 FVKESK. CDR3 length equals 15 residues. CDR3 amino acids: CASSQERPVGNTIYF. Here the CDR3 DNA reads TGTGCCAGCAGCCAAGAACGCCCCGTTGGAAACACCATATATTTT.

The rearrangement links TRBV30 to TRBJ1-2; D may be TRBD1 (5 bases). V was shortened by 3 bases and J by 8 bases, with 22 bases between the two germline ends. The CDR3 loop spans 15 amino acids. Germline loops: CDR1 GTSNPN, CDR2 SVGIG (reference sequence). For the CDR3, the DNA is TGTGCCTGGAGAGGGGTCCCAGTGAGGGGAAGAGGCTACACCTTC. Translated: CAWRGVPVRGRGYTF.

V is TRBV2 and J is TRBJ2-5; 9 bases match TRBD1. The CDR3 is made up of 14 amino acids. The ends lost 4 bases at V and 5 bases at J; junction bases unmatched: 5. Germline CDR1 and CDR2: SNHLY and FYNNEI. CDR3 sequence reads: CASSADRGRETQYF. The CDR3 DNA reads as TGTGCCAGCAGTGCGGACAGGGGTAGGGAGACCCAGTACTTC.

The gene calls are TRBV4-1 and TRBJ2-1; 16 bases are shared with TRBD2. Germline V gene sequence: CDR1 MGHRA, CDR2 YSYEKL. The CDR3 runs 18 residues. Trimming removed 1 base from V and 7 bases from J; junction bases left unmatched: 7. The CDR3 here is CASSQGGTSGRVRNEQFF. The CDR3 nucleotides are TGCGCCAGCAGCCAAGGTGGGACTAGCGGGAGGGTTCGGAATGAGCAGTTCTTC.

The chain is built from TRBV7-9 and TRBJ2-2; a weak D match, TRBD1 (6 bases). The length of the CDR3 is 15 residues. Trimming took 1 base from V and 1 from J, leaving 7 bases between them. The V gene's germline CDR1 is SEHNR and CDR2 FQNEAQ (reference sequence). The CDR3 bases are TGTGCCAGCAGCTTAGTACAGGGGAACACCGGGGAGCTGTTTTTT. This sequence encodes CASSLVQGNTGELFF.

This chain joins TRBV6-6 and TRBJ1-6; 7 bases agree with TRBD1. The CDR3 length is 16 residues. Germline V gene lookup returns CDR1 MNHNY and CDR2 SVGAGI (reference sequence). The V and J ends lost 6 bases and 2 bases, in that order; junction bases with no gene match: 7. CDR3 in amino acids: CASRDRVGAYNSPLHF. The CDR3 DNA reads TGTGCCAGCAGAGACAGGGTTGGGGCCTATAATTCACCCCTCCACTTT.

This chain joins TRBV30 and TRBJ2-5; TRBD1 aligns across 8 bases. The junction had 28 bases not matched to a gene; V was cut back by 5 bases and J by 5 bases. CDR3 length: 20 amino acids. Germline-derived CDR1 and CDR2 are GTSNPN and SVGIG (reference sequence). CDR3 protein: CAWEMGVDRAFRGGVETQYF. The CDR3 coding sequence is TGTGCCTGGGAGATGGGGGTGGACAGGGCCTTCCGAGGGGGCGTGGAGACCCAGTACTTC.

The chain has TRBV27 and TRBJ2-7; D remains unclear. The CDR3 spans 15 residues. Per the germline V gene, CDR1 is MNHEY and CDR2 is SMNVEV (reference sequence). Trimming removed 3 bases at V and 3 bases at J, with 15 bases between. CDR3 coding DNA: TGTGCCAGCAGTTTCTCATTCGGCAGGAACTACGAGCAGTACTTC. Translating gives CASSFSFGRNYEQYF.

This sequence joins TRBV6-6 and TRBJ1-5; D is possibly TRBD1 (5 bases). The CDR3 runs to 13 residues. Germline-derived CDR1 and CDR2 are MNHNY and SVGAGI (reference sequence). V gave up 7 bases and J gave up 2 bases, with 9 bases separating them. CDR3 sequence (DNA): TGTGCCAGCACCCAGGGCCGCAATCAGCCCCAGCATTTT. Its translation: CASTQGRNQPQHF.

This clone was detected once. The chain joins TRBV11-1 to TRBJ2-3, with 7 bases fitting TRBD2. CDR1 and CDR2 from the germline V gene are SGHAT and FQDESV (reference sequence). V lost 6 bases and J lost 1; bases outside the gene matches: 7. The CDR3 is 15 residues long. DNA for the CDR3: TGTGCCAGCAGGGGAGCGGGGTCTGGCACAGATACGCAGTATTTT. This translates into CASRGAGSGTDTQYF. Combining the CDR3 with reference TRBV11-1 and TRBJ2-3 gives the whole variable domain EAEVAQSPRYKITEKSQAVAFWCDPISGHATLYWYRQILGQGPELLVQFQDESVVDDSQLPKDRFSAERLKGVDSTLKIQPAELGDSAMYLCASRGAGSGTDTQYFGPGTRLTVL.

This chain connects TRBV5-1 to TRBJ2-1, with 7 bases aligning to TRBD2. The CDR3 is made up of 15 amino acids. V lost 2 bases, J lost 9 bases, and 11 bases stayed unmatched. Germline V gene data show CDR1 as SGHRS and CDR2 as YFSETQ. This CDR3 reads CASSLAGQSRTEQFF. CDR3 DNA: TGCGCCAGCAGCTTAGCGGGGCAGAGCAGGACTGAGCAGTTCTTC.

J is TRBJ1-3 and V is TRBV5-6; no clear D gene. The V end lost 4 bases, the J end lost 0 bases, and 14 bases lay between the germline ends. The length of the CDR3 is 16 residues. Germline V gene lookup returns CDR1 SGHDT and CDR2 YYEEEE. The CDR3: CASSPGWGPSGNTIYF. The DNA for the CDR3 is TGTGCCAGCAGCCCTGGGTGGGGTCCCTCTGGAAACACCATATATTTT.

V and J are TRBV20-1 and TRBJ2-7; D is ambiguous. CDR1 and CDR2 from the germline V gene are DFQATT and SNEGSKA (reference sequence). This CDR3 region has 10 residues. Trimming left V 3 bases short and J 3 bases short, with 3 bases between. CDR3 protein: CSASDYEQYF. The DNA for the CDR3 is TGCAGTGCTAGCGACTACGAGCAGTACTTC.

The V call is TRBV6-4, the J call TRBJ2-7; 11 bases are a match to TRBD2. CDR3 length equals 15 residues. V trimming: 5 bases; J trimming: 0 bases; junction bases outside the gene matches: 3. CDR1 and CDR2 (germline): MRHNA, SNTAGT. The DNA of the CDR3 is TGTGCCAGCAGTTATCTAGCGGGGGGCTCCTACGAGCAGTACTTC. This encodes CASSYLAGGSYEQYF.